This is a list of T cell receptor beta chains from one sample in a study of shared clonotypes between healthy human individuals. Here immunoSEQ multiplex PCR was the method, and the copy in TCRdb shows in-frame clones only, minus some. The sample lists 2.3 million or so clones; 85% to 95% were seen once. Sequencing used naive CD4+ T cells from PBMCs. These receptors originate from a young man in good health. Some clones in this sample may be carry-over from other donors' samples. The CDR3 runs from the conserved cysteine through the conserved F or W. A D gene is named only where the DNA matches it firmly. Clone size is not always given. Where it is, it says once, few, many or a class for expanded clones.

cdr3_nt,cdr3_aa,clone_size,v_call,j_call,d_call
TGTGCCAGCTCACCCGCAGAGACCCAGTACTTC,CASSPAETQYF,-,TRBV18,TRBJ2-5,-
TGTGCCAGCAGTTTTCTAGGAGGGGGGGCAAACGAGCAGTACTTC,CASSFLGGGANEQYF,-,TRBV27,TRBJ2-7,-
TGTGCCAGCAGCTTAGTGTGGGGGGGAGAGACCCAGTACTTC,CASSLVWGGETQYF,-,TRBV7-2,TRBJ2-5,TRBD2
TGTGCCAGCAAGCGCCCCGGGTGGACCTACAATGAGCAGTTCTTC,CASKRPGWTYNEQFF,-,TRBV5-4,TRBJ2-1,-
TGCGCCAGCAGCCAAGGTCCCTCCTACAGGGTTAGGGGCGCAGATACGCAGTATTTT,CASSQGPSYRVRGADTQYF,-,TRBV4-1,TRBJ2-3,-
TGTGCCAGCAGCGCGGATACAGATTACAATGAGCAGTTCTTC,CASSADTDYNEQFF,-,TRBV9,TRBJ2-1,-
TGTGCCAGCAGCCCTGGCTTGAACACTGAAGCTTTCTTT,CASSPGLNTEAFF,few,TRBV7-7,TRBJ1-1,-
TGTGCCAGCAGTTCCAGACTAGCGTCGAACACCGGGGAGCTGTTTTTT,CASSSRLASNTGELFF,-,TRBV7-6,TRBJ2-2,TRBD2
TGTGCCAGCAGCTCCCCGGTGGGCGGGGGTGGTGATACGCAGTATTTT,CASSSPVGGGGDTQYF,-,TRBV7-8,TRBJ2-3,TRBD2
TGTGCCAGCAGCTTAGAAGGGTTATACGCTTTCTTT,CASSLEGLYAFF,-,TRBV7-9,TRBJ1-1,-
TGTGCCAGCAGCCCGTGGACTAGCGGGATCGAGACCCAGTACTTC,CASSPWTSGIETQYF,-,TRBV7-2,TRBJ2-5,TRBD2
TGTGCCAGTAGTATTGCGCCTCTTGGAAACACCATATATTTT,CASSIAPLGNTIYF,-,TRBV19,TRBJ1-3,-
TGTGCCAGCAGCCTAATAGCGGGGTCCTACGAGCAGTACTTC,CASSLIAGSYEQYF,-,TRBV7-9,TRBJ2-7,TRBD2
TGTGCCAGCAGCGCTTCAATTAGCGGGAGGTCGCTGTTTTTT,CASSASISGRSLFF,-,TRBV9,TRBJ2-2,TRBD2
TGCAGCGTTGAAGAGGGGCTCGGTCAGCCCCAGCATTTT,CSVEEGLGQPQHF,-,TRBV29-1,TRBJ1-5,-
TGTGCCAGCAGCTTAGGACCCAATCCGTTGGCCGGGGAGCTGTTTTTT,CASSLGPNPLAGELFF,-,TRBV7-3,TRBJ2-2,-
TGTGCCAGCAGCTTAAATCCGGGGCCTGGTGGGTACATTCAGTACTTC,CASSLNPGPGGYIQYF,-,TRBV7-9,TRBJ2-4,-
TGTGCCAGCAGCCCTGAAAGGACCGGGGAGCTGTTTTTT,CASSPERTGELFF,few,TRBV2,TRBJ2-2,-
TGTGCCATCTACTCGACAGGCCCTCCGGAGGGCTATGGCTACACCTTC,CAIYSTGPPEGYGYTF,-,TRBV10-3,TRBJ1-2,-
TGTGCCAGTAGTATCTACGGGGGGCGGGGTAGCACTGAAGCTTTCTTT,CASSIYGGRGSTEAFF,-,TRBV19,TRBJ1-1,-
TGTGCCAGCAGCACCCAGGGTGACTATGGCTACACCTTC,CASSTQGDYGYTF,-,TRBV9,TRBJ1-2,-
TGCGCCAGCAGCCTAGGGACTAGCGGATACCAAGAGACCCAGTACTTC,CASSLGTSGYQETQYF,-,TRBV5-1,TRBJ2-5,TRBD2
TGTGCCAGCAGCCCCCCACTAGGAGCCTACAATGAGCAGTTCTTC,CASSPPLGAYNEQFF,-,TRBV11-2,TRBJ2-1,-
TGTGCCAGCAGTTTGGACACCGGGGAGCTGTTTTTT,CASSLDTGELFF,-,TRBV28,TRBJ2-2,-
TGTGCCAGCAGAGGACAGAATAGCAATCAGCCCCAGCATTTT,CASRGQNSNQPQHF,-,TRBV28,TRBJ1-5,-
TGCGCCAGCAGCTTCCAACAGGGGAATGGTGATGAAAAACTGTTTTTT,CASSFQQGNGDEKLFF,-,TRBV5-1,TRBJ1-4,TRBD1
TGTGCCAGTAGCTGGGCTAGCGGGAGCACAGATACGCAGTATTTT,CASSWASGSTDTQYF,-,TRBV19,TRBJ2-3,TRBD2
TGTGCCAGCAGCCACCGACAGGGGTCCTACAATGAGCAGTTCTTC,CASSHRQGSYNEQFF,once,TRBV7-7,TRBJ2-1,TRBD1
TGTGCCAGTGGGAAAACTAGCGGACCCTACGAGCAGTACTTC,CASGKTSGPYEQYF,-,TRBV19,TRBJ2-7,TRBD2
TGTGCCAGTAGTGCCCCTAGACTTCGTGGGGCCAACGTCCTGACTTTC,CASSAPRLRGANVLTF,-,TRBV19,TRBJ2-6,-
TGTGCCAGCAGTGCCACAAGAAGGGAGGCCTACGAGCAGTACTTC,CASSATRREAYEQYF,-,TRBV6-1,TRBJ2-7,-
TGCGCCAGCAGGTTTACGATGCGGGCCGAGCAGTACTTC,CASRFTMRAEQYF,-,TRBV5-1,TRBJ2-7,-
TGTGCCAGCAGTTACGACACCCGGGGACCCTACGAGCAGTACTTC,CASSYDTRGPYEQYF,-,TRBV6-5,TRBJ2-7,-
TGTGCCAGCAGCTTCCCAGGGCTCTATGGCTACACCTTC,CASSFPGLYGYTF,-,TRBV7-3,TRBJ1-2,-
TGTGCCAGCAGTTGGGGGACAGGAGAGTACACCGGGGAGCTGTTTTTT,CASSWGTGEYTGELFF,-,TRBV6-6,TRBJ2-2,TRBD1
TGTGCCACCCCGCGCCAGCTAGCGATGGGGAGGGCCAAAAACATTCAGTACTTC,CATPRQLAMGRAKNIQYF,-,TRBV14,TRBJ2-4,-
TGTGCCAGCAGTCATCCTCCGACATTCGGCTCCTACAATGAGCAGTTCTTC,CASSHPPTFGSYNEQFF,-,TRBV2,TRBJ2-1,-
TGTGCCAGCAGTTACTCGAATAGCAATCAGCCCCAGCATTTT,CASSYSNSNQPQHF,-,TRBV6-5,TRBJ1-5,-
TGTGCCAGCAGCTTGGGCGTGAAGGGAGCTAACTATGGCTACACCTTC,CASSLGVKGANYGYTF,-,TRBV5-6,TRBJ1-2,-
TGTGCCAGCAGGACGGAAAACTCTGGAAACACCATATATTTT,CASRTENSGNTIYF,-,TRBV2,TRBJ1-3,-
TGCGCCAGCAGCCAATTGGGGGCTTCTGGAAACACCATATATTTT,CASSQLGASGNTIYF,-,TRBV4-1,TRBJ1-3,-
TGTGCCTCTCGAGGGAGCTCTGGAAACACCATATATTTT,CASRGSSGNTIYF,-,TRBV6-6,TRBJ1-3,-